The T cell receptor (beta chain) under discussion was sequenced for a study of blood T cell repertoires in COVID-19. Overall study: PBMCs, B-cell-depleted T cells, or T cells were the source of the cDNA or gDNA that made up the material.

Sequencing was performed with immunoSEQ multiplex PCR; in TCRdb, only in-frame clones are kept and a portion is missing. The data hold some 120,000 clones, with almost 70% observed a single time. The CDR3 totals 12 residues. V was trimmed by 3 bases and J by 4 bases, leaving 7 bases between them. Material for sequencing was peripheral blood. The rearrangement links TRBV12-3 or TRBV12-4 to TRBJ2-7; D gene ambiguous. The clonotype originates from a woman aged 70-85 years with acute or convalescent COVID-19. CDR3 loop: CASSFRGYEQYF. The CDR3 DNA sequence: TGTGCCAGCAGTTTCAGAGGATACGAGCAGTACTTC.